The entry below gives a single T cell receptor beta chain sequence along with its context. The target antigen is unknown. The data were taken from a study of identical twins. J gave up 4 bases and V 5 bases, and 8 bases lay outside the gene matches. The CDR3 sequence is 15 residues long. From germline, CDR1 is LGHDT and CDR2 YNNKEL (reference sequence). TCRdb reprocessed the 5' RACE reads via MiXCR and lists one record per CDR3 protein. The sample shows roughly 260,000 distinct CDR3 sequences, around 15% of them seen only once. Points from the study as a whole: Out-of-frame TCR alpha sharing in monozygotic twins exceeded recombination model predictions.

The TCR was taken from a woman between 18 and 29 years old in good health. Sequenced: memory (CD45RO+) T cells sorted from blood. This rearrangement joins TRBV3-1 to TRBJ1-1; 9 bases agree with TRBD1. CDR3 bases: TGTGCCAGCAGCTCTCCTCGACAGGGGGTCACTGAAGCTTTCTTT. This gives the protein CASSSPRQGVTEAFF.